Below are 21 T cell receptor beta chains sequenced from a single sample in a study of T cells after yellow fever vaccination (dated by TCRdb to between 2018 and 2021). Receptors were amplified or captured by 5' RACE. These reads were obtained on an Illumina NovaSeq 6000. TCRdb reprocessed the public reads (quality trimming at Q25 with fastp, clone calling with MiXCR) and kept in-frame beta chains. A single entry per CDR3 protein holds the most common genes and DNA from its merged rows. For this sample the table gives 200,000 to 300,000 distinct CDR3 sequences, of which roughly 3.5% were detected only once. Jointly, the top ten make up around 20% of the sample. Read against the paper, the sample's treatment or condition label means: live attenuated yellow fever vaccine strain. Material: PBMCs, obtained 15 days after the yellow fever booster vaccination. The receptors here all came from a man in his late teens or twenties who received the YFV17D yellow fever vaccine.

This clonotype was picked up many times. V gene TRBV7-8 combines with J gene TRBJ1-1; weak D call: TRBD1 (6 bases). Trimming left V 8 bases short and J 5 bases short, with 9 bases between. The CDR3 consists of 11 residues. From germline, CDR1 is SGHVS and CDR2 FQNEAQ. For the CDR3, the DNA is TGTGCCAGCCAGGGGCTGACTGAAGCTTTCTTT. This gives the protein CASQGLTEAFF.

The sample holds many counts of this clonotype. V usage is TRBV7-9 and J usage is TRBJ1-1, with D possibly being TRBD1 (6 bases). The CDR3 is made up of 17 amino acids. Germline CDR1 reads SEHNR; CDR2 reads FQNEAQ (reference sequence). The V end lost 5 bases, the J end lost 6 bases, and 25 bases lay between the germline ends. The CDR3 region has the DNA TGTGCCAGCAGCCCCCGTCCGAGGCAGGGGCGGTATCCTGAAGCTTTCTTT. Protein: CASSPRPRQGRYPEAFF.

Comment on this clonotype: With a much larger clone just one base away, this may be a read error. The chain combines TRBV7-9 with TRBJ2-7; 11 bases align to TRBD1. Germline values: CDR1 SEHNR, CDR2 FQNEAQ (reference sequence). Trimming cost V 5 bases and J 6 bases; bases outside gene matches: 6. There are 14 residues in the CDR3. The CDR3 coding sequence is TGTGCCAGCAGCGCCGGACAGGGGGCTTTCGAGCAGTACTTC. Protein product: CASSAGQGAFEQYF. Full variable domain (remainder filled in from reference TRBV7-9 and TRBJ2-7): DTGVSQNPRHKITKRGQNVTFRCDPISEHNRLYWYRQTLGQGPEFLTYFQNEAQLEKSRLLSDRFSAERPKGSFSTLEIQRTEQGDSAMYLCASSAGQGAFEQYFGPGTRLTVT.

This clonotype was observed a few times. For the CDR3, the DNA is TGCGCCAGCAGCTTCGACCCATCTGGGGCCAACGTCCTGACTTTC. It encodes CASSFDPSGANVLTF. The rearrangement joins TRBV5-1 to TRBJ2-6; D unresolved. This CDR3 is built from 15 residues. The ends were cut back, 2 bases at V and 1 base at J, with 7 bases in the middle. In germline, CDR1 is SGHRS, CDR2 YFSETQ.

Ten or more counts support this clonotype. The chain is built from TRBV15 and TRBJ2-7; D uncertain. This CDR3 comprises 13 residues. Looked up from germline, CDR1 is LNHNV and CDR2 is YYDKDF (reference sequence). Trimming shortened V by 4 bases and J by 2 bases, and 9 bases separated the two germline ends. The CDR3 loop is CATSMYGPYEQYV. In nucleotides, the CDR3 is TGTGCCACCAGCATGTACGGACCCTACGAGCAGTACGTC.

This clonotype was counted many times. The V and J genes are TRBV20-1 and TRBJ2-5; D tentatively fits TRBD1 or TRBD2 (5 bases each). Germline CDR1 and CDR2: DFQATT and SNEGSKA (reference sequence). This CDR3 is built from 12 residues. V was cut by 5 bases and J by 1 base, with 8 bases left in between. The chain's CDR3 is CSAGTAQETQYF. CDR3 DNA: TGCAGTGCTGGGACGGCCCAAGAGACCCAGTACTTC.

This clonotype was seen repeatedly, ten times or more. This chain connects TRBV2 to TRBJ2-5; D unclear. The V gene lost 3 bases and the J gene lost 5 bases, with 4 bases spanning the gap. The CDR3 contains 11 residues. CDR1 SNHLY and CDR2 FYNNEI come from the germline V gene. CDR3 in amino acids: CASSDGETQYF. CDR3 nucleotides: TGTGCCAGCAGTGACGGGGAGACCCAGTACTTC.

This clonotype was counted at least ten times. This chain links TRBV4-2 with TRBJ2-3; D may be TRBD2 (6 bases). The CDR3 is 15 amino acids. Germline assignment: CDR1 LGHNA and CDR2 YNFKEQ. Trimming removed 1 base at V and 0 bases at J, with 8 bases between. CDR3 region: CASSQGGTSTDTQYF. CDR3 in DNA: TGTGCCAGCAGCCAAGGGGGGACTAGCACAGATACGCAGTATTTT.

In this sample, this clonotype turned up many times. The genes are TRBV25-1 and TRBJ2-1; 7 nucleotides align to TRBD2. The CDR3 length is 13 residues. The germline CDR1 and CDR2 sequences are MGHDK and SYGVNS. After removal of 3 bases from V and 6 bases from J, the junction contained 2 bases not matched to a gene. CDR3 coding DNA: TGTGCCAGCAGTGATCGGGGGGTCAATGAGCAGTTCTTC. This codes for CASSDRGVNEQFF.

This clonotype came up many times. This chain joins TRBV12-3 or TRBV12-4 and TRBJ1-4; perhaps TRBD1 as D (5 bases). The germline V and J ends were trimmed by 3 bases and 0 bases, with 11 bases remaining between them. CDR3 length: 16 residues. CDR3 protein: CASSLGRAPTNEKLFF. The CDR3 DNA follows: TGTGCCAGCAGTTTGGGCAGGGCTCCAACTAATGAAAAACTGTTTTTT.

This clonotype showed up many times. The junction departs from the called germline gene at one end, perhaps through a read error. The chain carries TRBV18 and TRBJ2-7; perhaps D is TRBD1 or TRBD2 (5 bases each). Germline V lookup: CDR1 KGHSH, CDR2 LQKENI. The CDR3 is 13 residues long. The CDR3 sequence is CASSPPARGAKWF. The DNA of the CDR3 is TGTGCCAGCTCACCACCCGCACGGGGCGCTAAGTGGTTC.

This clonotype was seen many times. This sequence joins TRBV9 and TRBJ1-2; the D is unclear. V lost 4 bases and J lost 1, with 17 bases in between. The CDR3 is 16 amino acids. Germline CDR1 and CDR2: SGDLS and YYNGEE. DNA of the CDR3: TGTGCCAGCAGCCCACTAGACCGGCGATTTAACTATGGCTACACCTTC. Protein: CASSPLDRRFNYGYTF.

The sample holds many counts of this clonotype. The J gene is TRBJ2-5, the V gene TRBV11-2, with D perhaps TRBD1 (6 bases). The CDR3 loop spans 17 amino acids. V was clipped by 3 bases and J by 1 base, with 18 bases between them. From germline, CDR1 is SGHAT and CDR2 FQNNGV. CDR3: CASSLGFVGGGQETQYF. Here the CDR3 DNA reads TGTGCCAGCAGCTTGGGTTTTGTAGGGGGTGGCCAAGAGACCCAGTACTTC.

This clonotype was picked up many times. The V call is TRBV9, the J call TRBJ1-2, with a weak D call TRBD1 (5 bases). The germline V gene has CDR1 SGDLS and CDR2 YYNGEE. This CDR3 has 14 amino acids. Trimming removed 0 bases at V and 3 bases at J, with 9 bases between. CDR3 sequence (DNA): TGTGCCAGCAGCGTAGGGCAGGGTCACTATGGCTACACCTTC. Translated: CASSVGQGHYGYTF.

This clonotype has a handful of counts. V gene TRBV12-3 or TRBV12-4 combines with J gene TRBJ1-5; D remains ambiguous. This CDR3 region has 12 residues. The germline V and J ends were trimmed by 4 bases and 7 bases, with 8 bases remaining between them. The chain's CDR3 is CASSSDHQPQHF. In nucleotides, the CDR3 is TGTGCCAGCAGTTCGGACCACCAGCCCCAGCATTTT.

This clonotype has at least ten counts. The J gene is TRBJ2-3, the V gene TRBV12-3 or TRBV12-4, with D possibly being TRBD2 (5 bases). The CDR3 is 13 residues long. V was shortened by 5 bases and J by 4 bases, with 10 bases between the two germline ends. The CDR3 nucleotides are TGTGCCAGCAGTGTGAGGGTGGCAGATACGCAGTATTTT. This sequence encodes CASSVRVADTQYF.

This clonotype occurred many times. The V gene is TRBV29-1, the J gene TRBJ2-1; the D gene is possibly TRBD1 (6 bases). V was shortened by 4 bases and J by 6 bases, with 13 bases between the two germline ends. Looked up from germline, CDR1 is SQVTM and CDR2 is ANQGSEA. The CDR3 is made up of 13 amino acids. The CDR3 DNA reads as TGCAGCGTTGGACAGGCTCTCCGCAATGAGCAGTTCTTC. Its translation is CSVGQALRNEQFF.

Many counts were recorded for this clonotype. The chain recombines TRBV7-9 with TRBJ1-2; no definite D call. The CDR3 has 14 amino acids. Between the trimmed V and J ends, which lost 3 bases and 10 bases, there was a span of 18 bases. Germline CDR1 reads SEHNR; CDR2 reads FQNEAQ (reference sequence). CDR3 bases: TGTGCCAGCAGCTTTCTTATACCTCCCGACGACTACACCTTC. Its translation: CASSFLIPPDDYTF.

The sample holds many counts of this clonotype. The chain is built from TRBV6-2 or TRBV6-3 and TRBJ1-5, with a weak D call TRBD1 (6 bases). Germline CDR1 is MNHEY and CDR2 is SVGEGT. This CDR3 spans 12 amino acids. The V and J ends lost 8 bases and 2 bases respectively, with 7 bases between them. CDR3 amino acids: CASSGGNQPQHF. The CDR3 DNA sequence: TGTGCCAGCTCAGGGGGCAATCAGCCCCAGCATTTT.

This clonotype was picked up many times. J is TRBJ2-7 and V is TRBV19, with D tentatively TRBD1 (6 bases). The CDR3 runs to 12 residues. In germline, CDR1 is LNHDA, CDR2 SQIVND (reference sequence). Between the trimmed V and J ends, which lost 5 bases and 6 bases, there was a span of 11 bases. The CDR3 region is CASSDQGSEQYV. The CDR3, as DNA: TGTGCCAGTAGTGACCAGGGGAGCGAGCAGTACGTC.

This clonotype was detected ten times or more. V gene TRBV7-8 combines with J gene TRBJ1-5; D gene ambiguous. Germline CDR1 is SGHVS and CDR2 is FQNEAQ. V was cut by 3 bases and J by 0 bases, with 6 bases left in between. There are 14 residues in the CDR3. CDR3 in amino acids: CASSLVYSNQPQHF. CDR3 nucleotide sequence: TGTGCCAGCAGCTTGGTTTATAGCAATCAGCCCCAGCATTTT.